Below are 19 T cell receptor beta chains sequenced from a single sample in a study of CD8 T cells in ankylosing spondylitis. In TCRdb, the 5' RACE reads were re-called with MiXCR into one record per CDR3 protein. Among roughly 230,000 distinct CDR3 sequences, more than 15% were seen once, and the ten largest hold about a third. What was sequenced was blood, either unsorted or a sorted T cell fraction (not recorded which). These receptors all stem from a male donor with ankylosing spondylitis or in good health (not recorded which).

This clonotype has just a few counts. The CDR3 protein is CASSLGQEQFF. As DNA, the CDR3 is TGCGCCAGCAGCTTGGGGCAGGAGCAGTTCTTC. V usage is TRBV5-1 and J usage is TRBJ2-1; D not certain. Trimming cost V 0 bases and J 10 bases, with 5 bases left between them. The CDR3 runs to 11 residues. CDR1 and CDR2 from the germline V gene are SGHRS and YFSETQ.

This clonotype has ten or more counts. The gene calls are TRBV5-1 and TRBJ2-5; 11 nucleotides align to TRBD2. The V gene end was trimmed by 0 bases and the J gene end by 0 bases; junction bases not matched to a gene: 4. Germline V gene sequence: CDR1 SGHRS, CDR2 YFSETQ. The CDR3 runs to 17 residues. The CDR3, as DNA: TGCGCCAGCAGCTTGGGACTAGCGGGACTGTACCAAGAGACCCAGTACTTC. This sequence encodes CASSLGLAGLYQETQYF.

The sample holds many counts of this clonotype. In DNA form, the CDR3 reads TGCAGCGTTGAAGAGGACTTGTCGGCGGGGACCCAGTACTTC. Its translation: CSVEEDLSAGTQYF. The rearrangement joins TRBV29-1 to TRBJ2-5, with D possibly being TRBD2 (5 bases). Per germline, CDR1 SQVTM and CDR2 ANQGSEA. The CDR3 sequence is 14 residues long. Trimming cost V 0 bases and J 7 bases, with 15 bases left between them.

The table lists this clonotype with a count of one. An end of the junction differs from the germline gene, which may be a read error. This chain joins TRBV3-1 and TRBJ2-1; perhaps TRBD2 as D (5 bases). The CDR3 runs 19 residues. Germline values: CDR1 LGHDT, CDR2 YNNKEL (reference sequence). The CDR3: CACSLYPYTGLAADNEQFF. DNA of the CDR3: TGTGCCTGCAGTTTATATCCTTACACCGGGCTAGCAGCAGACAATGAGCAGTTCTTC.

The J gene is TRBJ2-7, the V gene TRBV15; possibly TRBD1 for D (5 bases). The V end lost 0 bases, the J end lost 3 bases, and 9 bases lay between the germline ends. The CDR3 has 14 amino acids. Germline loops: CDR1 LNHNV, CDR2 YYDKDF (reference sequence). In nucleotides, the CDR3 is TGTGCCACCAGCAGAGACAGGGATAACTACGAGCAGTACTTC. This codes for CATSRDRDNYEQYF.

The rearrangement uses TRBV20-1 and TRBJ2-1; 8 bases align to TRBD1. Germline CDR1 is DFQATT and CDR2 is SNEGSKA (reference sequence). CDR3 length equals 14 residues. Losses at the gene ends were 4 bases for V and 3 bases for J; bases not matched to a gene: 5. CDR3: CSATGGGFYNEQFF. The CDR3 bases are TGCAGTGCTACAGGGGGCGGATTCTACAATGAGCAGTTCTTC.

This clonotype appeared many times. This chain links TRBV7-9 with TRBJ2-7, with 12 bases that match TRBD1. CDR3 length: 14 residues. Looked up from germline, CDR1 is SEHNR and CDR2 is FQNEAQ (reference sequence). Trimming cost V 5 bases and J 5 bases; bases outside gene matches: 4. CDR3 loop: CASSPGQGAHEQYF. CDR3 nucleotides: TGTGCCAGCAGCCCGGGACAGGGGGCCCACGAGCAGTACTTC.

The genes are TRBV7-9 and TRBJ2-5; D perhaps matches TRBD1 (6 bases). The CDR3 covers 13 residues. From germline, CDR1 is SEHNR and CDR2 FQNEAQ (reference sequence). The ends were cut back, 8 bases at V and 10 bases at J, with 20 bases in the middle. The CDR3 coding sequence is TGTGCCAGCGGACAGCCCCCATGGCTGGTCCAGTACTTC. Translation gives CASGQPPWLVQYF.

V is TRBV12-3 or TRBV12-4 and J is TRBJ2-7, with TRBD1 matching 7 bases. The CDR3 is made up of 13 amino acids. The V gene end was trimmed by 5 bases and the J gene end by 3 bases; junction bases not matched to a gene: 4. The CDR3 coding sequence is TGTGCCAGCAGTCCGACAGGGCACTACGAGCAGTACTTC. Protein sequence: CASSPTGHYEQYF.

This clonotype was detected a few times. This chain uses TRBV29-1 with TRBJ2-2; the D is unclear. The CDR3 is 13 residues long. The V gene lost 3 bases and the J gene lost 2 bases, with 7 bases spanning the gap. Germline CDR1 is SQVTM and CDR2 is ANQGSEA. Here the CDR3 DNA reads TGCAGCGTTGATCTACACAACACCGGGGAGCTGTTTTTT. Amino acids: CSVDLHNTGELFF.

This sequence joins TRBV7-4 and TRBJ2-6, with a tentative D call TRBD1 (6 bases). The CDR3 runs to 17 residues. Trimming took off 0 bases at V and 0 bases at J, with 9 bases between the two ends. The germline CDR1 and CDR2 sequences are SGHVT and SQSDAQ. This CDR3 reads CASSLAPQGSGANVLTF. Written as DNA, the CDR3 is TGTGCCAGCAGCTTAGCGCCACAGGGCTCTGGGGCCAACGTCCTGACTTTC.

This clonotype occurred a few times. The chain employs TRBV5-1 and TRBJ2-5, with D perhaps assigned TRBD1 or TRBD2 (6 bases each). Germline V gene data show CDR1 as SGHRS and CDR2 as YFSETQ. Trimming cost V 4 bases and J 0 bases, with 10 bases left between them. The CDR3 has 14 residues. The CDR3 reads CASSRGTNQETQYF. The CDR3 DNA reads as TGCGCCAGCAGCCGCGGGACAAACCAAGAGACCCAGTACTTC. The entire variable domain, with the rest obtained from reference TRBV5-1 and TRBJ2-5, is as follows: KAGVTQTPRYLIKTRGQQVTLSCSPISGHRSVSWYQQTPGQGLQFLFEYFSETQRNKGNFPGRFSGRQFSNSRSEMNVSTLELGDSALYLCASSRGTNQETQYFGPGTRLLVL.

V and J are TRBV12-3 or TRBV12-4 and TRBJ2-2, with no clear D. This CDR3 has 14 residues. Trimming cost V 6 bases and J 5 bases, with 13 bases left between them. CDR3 protein: CASSPGTPTGELFF. The CDR3, as DNA: TGTGCCAGCAGCCCTGGCACGCCTACCGGGGAGCTGTTTTTT.

This clonotype was found a few times. The CDR3 protein is CASSLGPGDTQYF. DNA for the CDR3: TGTGCCAGCAGCTTGGGACCGGGGGATACGCAGTATTTT. The chain couples TRBV7-2 to TRBJ2-3; the D call may be TRBD1 or TRBD2 (5 bases each). The CDR3 runs 13 residues. CDR1 and CDR2 (germline): SGHTA, FQGNSA. Trimming stripped 3 bases from V and 6 bases from J, with 10 bases between.

The table lists this clonotype with many counts. The gene calls are TRBV15 and TRBJ2-1, with TRBD2 identical over 7 bases. Trimming cost V 2 bases and J 10 bases; bases outside gene matches: 5. The CDR3 length is 13 residues. Germline V gene sequence: CDR1 LNHNV, CDR2 YYDKDF (reference sequence). CDR3 protein: CATSRPWGGEQFF. The CDR3, as DNA: TGTGCCACCAGCAGACCCTGGGGGGGGGAGCAGTTCTTC.

This clonotype was detected a few times. The rearrangement links TRBV3-1 to TRBJ2-7; D not resolved. The germline V gene has CDR1 LGHDT and CDR2 YNNKEL (reference sequence). V lost 0 bases to trimming and J lost 4 bases, with 13 bases between them. The CDR3 extends over 15 amino acids. The CDR3 here is CASSQDLVRVYEQYF. The CDR3 DNA follows: TGTGCCAGCAGCCAAGATCTCGTAAGAGTGTACGAGCAGTACTTC.

This clonotype was counted between two and nine times. The chain combines TRBV28 with TRBJ1-6, with 7 bases that match TRBD1. Germline loops: CDR1 MDHEN, CDR2 SYDVKM. The CDR3 runs to 15 residues. The trim removed 5 bases at V and 7 bases at J, leaving 8 bases unmatched. The CDR3 sequence: CASSPNPGQNSPLHF. The CDR3 DNA reads as TGTGCCAGCAGTCCAAATCCGGGACAGAATTCACCCCTCCACTTT.

The table lists this clonotype with many counts. The chain has TRBV5-1 and TRBJ2-5; 10 nucleotides match TRBD1. CDR3 length equals 16 residues. Trimming removed 0 bases from V and 0 bases from J; junction bases left unmatched: 2. The germline gives CDR1 SGHRS, CDR2 YFSETQ. The CDR3 coding sequence is TGCGCCAGCAGCTTGGGGGACAGGGGTTACCAAGAGACCCAGTACTTC. Its protein product is CASSLGDRGYQETQYF.

This sequence joins TRBV21-1 and TRBJ2-2; TRBD1, as called in the table, went unchecked against the DNA. TRBV21-1 is noted as a pseudogene. This CDR3 spans 17 amino acids. The CDR3 sequence is CASSKAGGQGNTGELFF. DNA for the CDR3: TGTGCCAGCAGCAAAGCGGGGGGACAGGGGAACACCGGGGAGCTGTTTTTT.